This T cell receptor (beta chain) was retrieved from a study of cytomegalovirus exposure and HLA in healthy donors. Across the whole study: Unique TCRs numbering around 85 million, obtained from HLA-typed donors, made up an early data release.

Study-level points and caveats: For most TCR sequences rarity was the rule, although some public TCRs occurred in many donors.

About this clone: Its antigen is currently unknown.

Vbeta (60) and Jbeta (13) primers were used in the PCR. Here immunoSEQ multiplex PCR was the method, and the copy in TCRdb shows in-frame clones only, minus some. The table lists over 100,000 clones. The CDR3 length is 14 residues. CDR1 is SGHTA, CDR2 FQGTGA, per germline. Deletions cut 2 bases from V and 8 bases from J, with 13 bases between. The source material was PBMCs. The TCR comes from a man aged 40-55 years in good health and CMV-seropositive. This chain joins TRBV7-3 and TRBJ2-1; D possibly corresponds to TRBD1 (5 bases). The chain's CDR3 is CASSLAQGWDEQFF. CDR3 nucleotides: TGTGCCAGCAGCTTAGCCCAGGGTTGGGATGAGCAGTTCTTC. Full variable domain (rest looked up from reference TRBV7-3 and TRBJ2-1): GAGVSQTPSNKVTEKGKYVELRCDPISGHTALYWYRQSLGQGPEFLIYFQGTGAADDSGLPNDRFFAVRPEGSVSTLKIQRTERGDSAVYLCASSLAQGWDEQFFGPGTRLTVL.